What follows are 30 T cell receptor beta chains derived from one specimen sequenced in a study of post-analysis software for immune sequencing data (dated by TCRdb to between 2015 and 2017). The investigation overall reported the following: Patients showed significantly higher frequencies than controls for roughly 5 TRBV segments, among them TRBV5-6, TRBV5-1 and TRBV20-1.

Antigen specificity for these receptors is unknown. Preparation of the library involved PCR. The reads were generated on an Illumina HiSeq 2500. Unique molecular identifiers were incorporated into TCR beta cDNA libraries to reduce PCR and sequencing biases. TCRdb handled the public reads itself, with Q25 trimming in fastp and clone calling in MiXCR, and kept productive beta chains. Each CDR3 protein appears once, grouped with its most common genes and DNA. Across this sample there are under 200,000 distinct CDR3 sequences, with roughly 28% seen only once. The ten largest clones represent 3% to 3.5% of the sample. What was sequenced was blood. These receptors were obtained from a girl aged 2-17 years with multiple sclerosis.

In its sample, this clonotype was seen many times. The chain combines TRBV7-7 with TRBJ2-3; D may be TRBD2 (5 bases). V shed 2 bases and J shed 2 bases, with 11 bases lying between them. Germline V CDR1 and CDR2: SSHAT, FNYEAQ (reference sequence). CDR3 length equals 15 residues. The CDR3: CASSLRGLVTDTQYF. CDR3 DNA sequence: TGTGCCAGCAGCTTACGAGGACTTGTCACAGATACGCAGTATTTT.

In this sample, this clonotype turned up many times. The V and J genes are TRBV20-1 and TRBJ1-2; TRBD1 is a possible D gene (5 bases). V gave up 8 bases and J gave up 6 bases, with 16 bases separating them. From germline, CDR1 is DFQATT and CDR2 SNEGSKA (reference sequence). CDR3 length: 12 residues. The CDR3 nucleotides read TGCAGTCCGGCGGGGGACGCGAATGGCTACACCTTC. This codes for CSPAGDANGYTF.

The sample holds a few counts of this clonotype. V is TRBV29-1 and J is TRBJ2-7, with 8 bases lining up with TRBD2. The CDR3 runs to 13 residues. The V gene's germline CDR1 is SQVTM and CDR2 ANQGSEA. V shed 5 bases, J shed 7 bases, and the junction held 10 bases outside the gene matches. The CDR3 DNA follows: TGCAGCGTTCTGCCAGGGACTAGAAGGGAGCAGTACTTC. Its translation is CSVLPGTRREQYF.

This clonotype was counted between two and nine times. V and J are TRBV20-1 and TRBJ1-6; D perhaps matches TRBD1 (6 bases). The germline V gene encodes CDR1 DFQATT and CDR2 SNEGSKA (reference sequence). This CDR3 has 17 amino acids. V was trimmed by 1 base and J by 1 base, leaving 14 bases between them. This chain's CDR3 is CSARVSGASSYNSPLHF. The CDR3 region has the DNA TGCAGTGCTAGAGTCTCAGGGGCCTCTTCCTATAATTCACCCCTCCACTTT.

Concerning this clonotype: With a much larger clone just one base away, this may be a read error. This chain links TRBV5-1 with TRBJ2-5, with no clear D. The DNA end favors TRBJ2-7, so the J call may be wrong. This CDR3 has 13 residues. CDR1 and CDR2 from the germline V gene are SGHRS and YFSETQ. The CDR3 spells CASSLGDQYEQYF. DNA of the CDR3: TGCGCCAGCAGCTTGGGCGACCAGTACGAGCAGTACTTC.

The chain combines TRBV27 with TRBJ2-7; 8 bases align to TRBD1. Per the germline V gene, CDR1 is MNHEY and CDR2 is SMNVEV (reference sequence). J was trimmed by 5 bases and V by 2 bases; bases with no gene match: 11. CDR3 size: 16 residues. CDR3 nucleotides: TGTGCCAGCAGTTTAAGGGGATGGACAGGGAATAACGAGCAGTACTTC. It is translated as CASSLRGWTGNNEQYF.

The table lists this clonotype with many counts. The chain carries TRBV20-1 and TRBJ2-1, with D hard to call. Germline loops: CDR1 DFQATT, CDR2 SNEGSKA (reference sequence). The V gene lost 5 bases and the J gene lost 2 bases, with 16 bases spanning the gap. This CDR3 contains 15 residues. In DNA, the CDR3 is TGCAGTGCTGGTCCCTTTGAAAAACCCTACAATGAGCAGTTCTTC. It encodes CSAGPFEKPYNEQFF.

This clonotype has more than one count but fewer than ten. The CDR3 protein is CASSSTGYTEAFF. The DNA of the CDR3 is TGCGCCAGCAGCTCGACAGGGTACACTGAAGCTTTCTTT. The rearrangement uses TRBV5-1 and TRBJ1-1; TRBD1 aligns across 7 bases. The CDR3 contains 13 residues. J gave up 3 bases and V 3 bases, and 2 bases lay outside the gene matches. Germline V gene sequence: CDR1 SGHRS, CDR2 YFSETQ.

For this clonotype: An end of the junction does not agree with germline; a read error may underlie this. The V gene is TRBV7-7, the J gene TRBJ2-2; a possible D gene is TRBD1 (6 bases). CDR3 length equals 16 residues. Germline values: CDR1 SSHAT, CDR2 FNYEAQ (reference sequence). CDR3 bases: TGTGCTAGCAGCTTATTGGGACATTCGAACACCGGGGAGCTGTTTTTT. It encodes CASSLLGHSNTGELFF.

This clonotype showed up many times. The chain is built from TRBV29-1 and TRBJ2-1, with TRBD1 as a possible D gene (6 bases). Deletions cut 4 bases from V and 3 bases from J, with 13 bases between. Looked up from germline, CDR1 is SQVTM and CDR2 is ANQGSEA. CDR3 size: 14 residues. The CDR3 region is CSVVRQGLYNEQFF. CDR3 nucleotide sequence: TGCAGCGTTGTCCGGCAGGGGCTCTACAATGAGCAGTTCTTC.

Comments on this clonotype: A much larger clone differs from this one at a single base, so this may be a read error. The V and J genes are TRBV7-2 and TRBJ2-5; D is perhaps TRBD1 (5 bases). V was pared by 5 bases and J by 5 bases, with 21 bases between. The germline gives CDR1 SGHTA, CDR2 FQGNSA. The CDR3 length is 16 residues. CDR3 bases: TGTGCCAGCAGCCTAAAATGGGGCACCCGTTCGGAGACCCAGTACTTC. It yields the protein CASSLKWGTRSETQYF.

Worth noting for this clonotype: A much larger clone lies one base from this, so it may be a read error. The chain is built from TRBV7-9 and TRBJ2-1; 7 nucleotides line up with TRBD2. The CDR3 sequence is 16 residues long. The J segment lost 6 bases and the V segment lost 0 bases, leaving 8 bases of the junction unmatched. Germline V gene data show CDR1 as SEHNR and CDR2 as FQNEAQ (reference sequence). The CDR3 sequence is CASSLALASGCNEQFF. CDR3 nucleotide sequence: TGTGCCAGCAGCTTAGCCCTGGCTAGCGGATGCAATGAGCAGTTCTTC.

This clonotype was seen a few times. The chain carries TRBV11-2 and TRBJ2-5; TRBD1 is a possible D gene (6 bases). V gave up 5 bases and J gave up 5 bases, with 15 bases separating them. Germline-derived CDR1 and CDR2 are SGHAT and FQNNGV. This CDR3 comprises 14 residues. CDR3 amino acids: CASSRGQLKETQYF. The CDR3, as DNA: TGTGCCAGCAGCAGAGGACAGCTCAAGGAGACCCAGTACTTC.

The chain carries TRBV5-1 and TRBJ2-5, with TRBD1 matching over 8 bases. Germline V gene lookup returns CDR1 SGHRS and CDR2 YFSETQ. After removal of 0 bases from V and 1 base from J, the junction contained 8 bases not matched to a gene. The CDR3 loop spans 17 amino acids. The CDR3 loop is CASSLGDRNPFQETQYF. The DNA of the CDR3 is TGCGCCAGCAGCTTGGGGGACAGGAATCCCTTCCAAGAGACCCAGTACTTC.

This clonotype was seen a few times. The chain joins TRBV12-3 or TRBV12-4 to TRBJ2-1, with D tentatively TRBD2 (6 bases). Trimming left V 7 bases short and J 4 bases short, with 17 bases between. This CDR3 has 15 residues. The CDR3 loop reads CASTLRVAEYNEQFF. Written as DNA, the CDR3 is TGTGCCAGCACACTAAGGGTAGCGGAATACAATGAGCAGTTCTTC.

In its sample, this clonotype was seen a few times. This chain's CDR3 is CASSLKYEQYF. The DNA for the CDR3 is TGTGCCAGCAGTTTAAAGTACGAGCAGTACTTC. The chain combines TRBV28 with TRBJ2-7; D not resolved. This CDR3 has 11 residues. Germline loops: CDR1 MDHEN, CDR2 SYDVKM. V was trimmed by 2 bases and J by 4 bases, leaving 3 bases between them.

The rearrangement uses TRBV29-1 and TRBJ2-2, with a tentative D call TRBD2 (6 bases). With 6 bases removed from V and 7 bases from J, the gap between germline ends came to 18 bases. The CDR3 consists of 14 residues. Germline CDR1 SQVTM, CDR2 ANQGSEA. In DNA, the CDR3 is TGCAGCGTCTCAACGGGTGGAGGGAACGGGGAGCTGTTTTTT. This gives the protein CSVSTGGGNGELFF.

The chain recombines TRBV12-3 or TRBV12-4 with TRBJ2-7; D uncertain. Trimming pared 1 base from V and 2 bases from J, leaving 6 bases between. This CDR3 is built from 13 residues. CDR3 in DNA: TGTGCCAGCAGTTTAGGGGTCACCTACGAGCAGTACTTC. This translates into CASSLGVTYEQYF.

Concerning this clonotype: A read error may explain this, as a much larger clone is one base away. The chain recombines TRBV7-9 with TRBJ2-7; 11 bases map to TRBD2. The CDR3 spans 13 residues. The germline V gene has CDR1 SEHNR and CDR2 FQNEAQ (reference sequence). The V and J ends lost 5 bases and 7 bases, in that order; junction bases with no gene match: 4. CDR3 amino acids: CASSPLAGEEQYF. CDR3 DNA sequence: TGTGCCAGCAGCCCACTAGCGGGAGAGGAGCAGTACTTC.

CDR3 protein: CASSGGVVVDLNQPQHF. DNA of the CDR3: TGTGCCAGCAGTGGTGGGGTCGTGGTGGATCTGAATCAGCCCCAGCATTTT. The gene calls are TRBV2 and TRBJ1-5; D is uncertain. CDR3 length: 17 residues. V dropped 4 bases and J dropped 4 bases, with 20 bases sitting between them. Germline values: CDR1 SNHLY, CDR2 FYNNEI.

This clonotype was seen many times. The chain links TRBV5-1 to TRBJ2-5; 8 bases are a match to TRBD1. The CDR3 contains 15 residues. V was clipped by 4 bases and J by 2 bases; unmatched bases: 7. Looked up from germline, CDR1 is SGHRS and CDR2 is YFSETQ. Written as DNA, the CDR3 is TGCGCCAGCAGCACTCCTCAGGGGGCACAAGAGACCCAGTACTTC. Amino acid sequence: CASSTPQGAQETQYF.

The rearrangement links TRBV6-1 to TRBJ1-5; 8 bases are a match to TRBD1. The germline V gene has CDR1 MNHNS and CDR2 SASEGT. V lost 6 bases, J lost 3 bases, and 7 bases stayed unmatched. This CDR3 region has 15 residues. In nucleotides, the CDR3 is TGTGCCAGCAGCAGAGACAGGGGCAACAATCAGCCCCAGCATTTT. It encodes CASSRDRGNNQPQHF.

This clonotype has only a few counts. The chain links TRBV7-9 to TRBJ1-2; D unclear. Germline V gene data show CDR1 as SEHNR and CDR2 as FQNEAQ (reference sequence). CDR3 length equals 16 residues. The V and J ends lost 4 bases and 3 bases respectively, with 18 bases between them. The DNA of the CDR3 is TGTGCCAGCAGCTCACAAGTTTCGTATATTGACTATGGCTACACCTTC. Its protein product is CASSSQVSYIDYGYTF.

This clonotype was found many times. CDR3 coding DNA: TGCAGTGCTCGACAGGGGGCGGCAGTGGGCAATCAGCCCCAGCATTTT. Translating gives CSARQGAAVGNQPQHF. J is TRBJ1-5 and V is TRBV20-1, with 10 bases lining up with TRBD1. CDR1 is DFQATT, CDR2 SNEGSKA, per germline (reference sequence). V dropped 5 bases and J dropped 2; count of bases not matched to a gene: 9. The CDR3 is made up of 16 amino acids.

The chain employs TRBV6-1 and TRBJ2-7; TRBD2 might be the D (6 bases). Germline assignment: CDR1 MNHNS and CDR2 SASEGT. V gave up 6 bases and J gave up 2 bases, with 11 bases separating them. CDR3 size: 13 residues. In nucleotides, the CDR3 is TGTGCCAGCAGCCCAGGACTAACCTACGAGCAGTACTTC. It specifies CASSPGLTYEQYF.

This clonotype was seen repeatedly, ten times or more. This CDR3 is CSVTKRSATNEKLFF. CDR3 in DNA: TGCAGCGTTACCAAAAGGTCGGCAACTAATGAAAAACTGTTTTTT. The chain recombines TRBV29-1 with TRBJ1-4, with D unresolved. There are 15 residues in the CDR3. Trimming removed 5 bases from V and 0 bases from J, with 13 bases in between. CDR1 is SQVTM, CDR2 ANQGSEA, per germline.

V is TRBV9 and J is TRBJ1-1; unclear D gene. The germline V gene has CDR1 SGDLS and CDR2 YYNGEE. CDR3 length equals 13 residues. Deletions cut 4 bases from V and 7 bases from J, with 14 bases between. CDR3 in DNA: TGTGCCAGCAGCAGTATTAACAGCGGTGAAGCTTTCTTT. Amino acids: CASSSINSGEAFF.

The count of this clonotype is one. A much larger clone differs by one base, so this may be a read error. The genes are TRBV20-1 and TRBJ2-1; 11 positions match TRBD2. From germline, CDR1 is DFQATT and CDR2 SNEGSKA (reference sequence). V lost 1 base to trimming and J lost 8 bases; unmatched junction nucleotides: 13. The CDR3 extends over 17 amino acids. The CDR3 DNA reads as TGCAGTGCTAGAGCGGTACTAGCGGGAGCCCTCCCGGATGAGCAGTTCTTC. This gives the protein CSARAVLAGALPDEQFF.

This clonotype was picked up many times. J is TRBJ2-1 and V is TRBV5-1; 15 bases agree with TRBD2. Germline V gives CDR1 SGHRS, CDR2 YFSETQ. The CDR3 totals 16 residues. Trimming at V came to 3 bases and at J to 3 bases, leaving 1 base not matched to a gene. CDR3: CASSWGLAGGYNEQFF. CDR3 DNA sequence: TGCGCCAGCAGCTGGGGACTAGCGGGGGGCTACAATGAGCAGTTCTTC.

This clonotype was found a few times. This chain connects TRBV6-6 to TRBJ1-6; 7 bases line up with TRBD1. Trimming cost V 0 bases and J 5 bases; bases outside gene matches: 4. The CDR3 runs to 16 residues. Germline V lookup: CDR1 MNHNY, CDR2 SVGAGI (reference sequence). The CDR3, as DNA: TGTGCCAGCAGTTACTCGAGAGGGACAGATAATTCACCCCTCCACTTT. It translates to CASSYSRGTDNSPLHF.